This T cell receptor (beta chain) was sequenced during a study of B cell selection in AIRE deficiency. Overall study results and limits: About 33% of healthy-donor shared Treg TCRbeta sequences appeared in patient Tconv cells. Healthy donors alone shared 30% to 35% of approximately 3,500 Treg sequences; patients alone nearly 9.5%.

Generated by immunoSEQ multiplex PCR, the TCRdb table keeps only in-frame clones and is missing some. The profile shows some 25,000 clones, 92% of them singletons. Regulatory T cells were sorted as CD4+CD25hiCD127low/negative cells. J was trimmed by 3 bases and V by 5 bases; bases with no gene match: 7. Germline assignment: CDR1 MNHEY and CDR2 SMNVEV (reference sequence). CDR3 length: 14 amino acids. Of note for this clone: Its specificity is not known.

The chain recombines TRBV27 with TRBJ2-7; 7 positions agree with TRBD1. The sample consisted of CD4+CD25+ Tregs sorted from PBMCs. The TCR originated in a human donor in good health. The CDR3, as DNA: TGTGCCAGCAGTAGTGCAGGGGGAGTCTACGAGCAGTACTTC. Its translation: CASSSAGGVYEQYF.